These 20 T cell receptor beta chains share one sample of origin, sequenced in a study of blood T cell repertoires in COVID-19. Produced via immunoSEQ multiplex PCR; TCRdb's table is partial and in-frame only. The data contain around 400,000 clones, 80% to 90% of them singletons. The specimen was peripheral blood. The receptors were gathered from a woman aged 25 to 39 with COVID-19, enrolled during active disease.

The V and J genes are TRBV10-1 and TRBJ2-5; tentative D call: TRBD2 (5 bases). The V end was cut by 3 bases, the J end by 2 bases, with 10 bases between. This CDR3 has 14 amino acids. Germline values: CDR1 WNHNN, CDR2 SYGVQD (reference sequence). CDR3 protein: CASSDGGRQETQYF. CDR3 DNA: TGCGCCAGCAGTGACGGTGGGAGACAAGAGACCCAGTACTTC.

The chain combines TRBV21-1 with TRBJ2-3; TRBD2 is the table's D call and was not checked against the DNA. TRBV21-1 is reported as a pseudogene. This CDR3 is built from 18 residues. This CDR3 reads CASSKEVWVAARTDTQYF. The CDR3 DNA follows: TGTGCCAGCAGCAAAGAGGTATGGGTGGCGGCCCGCACAGATACGCAGTATTTT.

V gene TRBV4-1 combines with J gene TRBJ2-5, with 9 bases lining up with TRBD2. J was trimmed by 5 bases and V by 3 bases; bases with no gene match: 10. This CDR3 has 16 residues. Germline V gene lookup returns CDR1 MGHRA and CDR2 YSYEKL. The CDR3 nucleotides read TGCGCCAGCAGCCAGAAGTGGGGCGGGAGGGCCGAGACCCAGTACTTC. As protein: CASSQKWGGRAETQYF.

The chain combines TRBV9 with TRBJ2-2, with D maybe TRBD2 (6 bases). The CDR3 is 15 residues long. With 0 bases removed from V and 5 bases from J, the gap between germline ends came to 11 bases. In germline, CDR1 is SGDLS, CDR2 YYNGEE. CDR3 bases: TGTGCCAGCAGCGTAGGGCCCGCGGGGACCGGGGAGCTGTTTTTT. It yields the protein CASSVGPAGTGELFF.

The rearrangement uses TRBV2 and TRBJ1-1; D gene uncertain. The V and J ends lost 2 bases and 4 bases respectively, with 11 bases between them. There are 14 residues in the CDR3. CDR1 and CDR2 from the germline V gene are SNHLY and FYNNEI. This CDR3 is CASSEFQEGTEAFF. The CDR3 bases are TGTGCCAGCAGTGAATTCCAGGAGGGCACTGAAGCTTTCTTT.

The CDR3 region is CAISGGTSDNYEQYF. The CDR3 DNA reads as TGTGCCATCAGTGGAGGGACTAGCGACAACTACGAGCAGTACTTC. The chain recombines TRBV10-3 with TRBJ2-7; 10 bases align to TRBD2. CDR3 length: 15 amino acids. CDR1 is ENHRY and CDR2 is SYGVKD in the germline V gene. Unmatched junction bases numbered 6, after V lost 4 bases and J lost 3 bases.

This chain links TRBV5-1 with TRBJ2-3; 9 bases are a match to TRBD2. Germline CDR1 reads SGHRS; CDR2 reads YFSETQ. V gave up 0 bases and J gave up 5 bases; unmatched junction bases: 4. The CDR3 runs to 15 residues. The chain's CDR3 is CASSLELAGRDTQYF. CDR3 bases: TGCGCCAGCAGCTTGGAACTAGCGGGCCGAGATACGCAGTATTTT.

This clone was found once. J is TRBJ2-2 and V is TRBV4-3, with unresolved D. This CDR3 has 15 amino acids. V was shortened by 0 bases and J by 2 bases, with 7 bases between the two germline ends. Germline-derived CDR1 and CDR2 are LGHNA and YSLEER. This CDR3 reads CASSQDRSNTGELFF. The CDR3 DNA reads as TGCGCCAGCAGCCAAGATCGGTCCAACACCGGGGAGCTGTTTTTT.

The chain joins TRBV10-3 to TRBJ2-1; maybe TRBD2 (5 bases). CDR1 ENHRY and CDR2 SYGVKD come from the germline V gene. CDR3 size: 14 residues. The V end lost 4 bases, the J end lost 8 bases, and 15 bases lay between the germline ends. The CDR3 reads CAISVRTPDDEQFF. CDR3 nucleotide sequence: TGTGCCATCAGTGTAAGGACTCCCGATGATGAGCAGTTCTTC.

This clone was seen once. As DNA, the CDR3 is TGTGCCAGCAGGGGGGGAACCTACGAGCAGTACTTC. This gives the protein CASRGGTYEQYF. The chain has TRBV12-3 or TRBV12-4 and TRBJ2-7; a possible D gene is TRBD2 (6 bases). The V end lost 6 bases, the J end lost 2 bases, and 8 bases lay between the germline ends. This CDR3 has 12 amino acids.

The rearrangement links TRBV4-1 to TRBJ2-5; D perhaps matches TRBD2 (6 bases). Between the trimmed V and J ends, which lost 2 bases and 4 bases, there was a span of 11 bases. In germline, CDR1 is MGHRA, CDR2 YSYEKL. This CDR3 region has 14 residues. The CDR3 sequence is CASSQLGGPETQYF. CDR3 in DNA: TGCGCCAGCAGCCAATTGGGAGGACCAGAGACCCAGTACTTC.

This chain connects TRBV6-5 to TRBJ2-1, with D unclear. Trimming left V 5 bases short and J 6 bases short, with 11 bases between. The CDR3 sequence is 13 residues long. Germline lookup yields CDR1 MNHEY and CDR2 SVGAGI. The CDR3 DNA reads TGTGCCAGCAGTCGGTCTGCCCCCAATGAGCAGTTCTTC. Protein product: CASSRSAPNEQFF.

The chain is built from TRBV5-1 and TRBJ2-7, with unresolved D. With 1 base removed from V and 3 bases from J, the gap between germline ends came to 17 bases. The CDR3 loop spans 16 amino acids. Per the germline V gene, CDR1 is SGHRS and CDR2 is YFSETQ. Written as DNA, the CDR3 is TGCGCCAGCAGCTTGTCTTCCGCGCGACTCCTCTACGAGCAGTACTTC. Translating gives CASSLSSARLLYEQYF.

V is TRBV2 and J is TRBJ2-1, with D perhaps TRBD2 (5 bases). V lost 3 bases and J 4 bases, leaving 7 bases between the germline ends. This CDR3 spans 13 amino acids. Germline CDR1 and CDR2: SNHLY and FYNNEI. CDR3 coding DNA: TGTGCCAGCAGTGATAGCGATTACAATGAGCAGTTCTTC. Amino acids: CASSDSDYNEQFF. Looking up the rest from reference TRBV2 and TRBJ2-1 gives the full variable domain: EPEVTQTPSHQVTQMGQEVILRCVPISNHLYFYWYRQILGQKVEFLVSFYNNEISEKSEIFDDQFSVERPDGSNFTLKIRSTKLEDSAMYFCASSDSDYNEQFFGPGTRLTVL.

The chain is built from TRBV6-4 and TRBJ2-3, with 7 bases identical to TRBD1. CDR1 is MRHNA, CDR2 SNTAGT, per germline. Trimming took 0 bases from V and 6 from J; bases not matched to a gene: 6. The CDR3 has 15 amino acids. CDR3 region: CASSDSSQGLDTQYF. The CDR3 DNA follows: TGTGCCAGCAGTGACTCGTCACAGGGGTTGGATACGCAGTATTTT.

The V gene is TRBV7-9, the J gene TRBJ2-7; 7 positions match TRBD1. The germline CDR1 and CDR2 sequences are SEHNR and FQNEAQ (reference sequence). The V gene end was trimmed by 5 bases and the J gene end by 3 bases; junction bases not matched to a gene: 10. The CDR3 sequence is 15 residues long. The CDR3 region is CASSPRTGAGYEQYF. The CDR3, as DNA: TGTGCCAGCAGCCCTAGGACAGGTGCGGGCTACGAGCAGTACTTC.

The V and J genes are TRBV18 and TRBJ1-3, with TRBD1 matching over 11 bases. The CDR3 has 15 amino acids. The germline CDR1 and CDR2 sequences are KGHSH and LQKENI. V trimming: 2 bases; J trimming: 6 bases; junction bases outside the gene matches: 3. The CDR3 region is CASSPGQGAENTIYF. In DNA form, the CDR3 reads TGTGCCAGCTCACCAGGACAGGGGGCGGAAAACACCATATATTTT. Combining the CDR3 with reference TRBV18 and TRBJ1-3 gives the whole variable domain NAGVMQNPRHLVRRRGQEARLRCSPMKGHSHVYWYRQLPEEGLKFMVYLQKENIIDESGMPKERFSAEFPKEGPSILRIQQVVRGDSAAYFCASSPGQGAENTIYFGEGSWLTVV.

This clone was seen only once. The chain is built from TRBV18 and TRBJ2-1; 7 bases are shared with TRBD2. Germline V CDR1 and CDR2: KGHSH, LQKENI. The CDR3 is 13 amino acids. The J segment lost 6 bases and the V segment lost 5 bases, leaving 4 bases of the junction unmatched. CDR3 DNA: TGTGCCAGCTCATGGCGGGAGTTCAATGAGCAGTTCTTC. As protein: CASSWREFNEQFF.

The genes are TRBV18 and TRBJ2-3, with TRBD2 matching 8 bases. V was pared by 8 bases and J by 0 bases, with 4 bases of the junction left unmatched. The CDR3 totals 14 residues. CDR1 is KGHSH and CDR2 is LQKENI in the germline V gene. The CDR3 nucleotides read TGTGCCAGCGCTAGCGGGCCAAGCACAGATACGCAGTATTTT. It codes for CASASGPSTDTQYF.

The CDR3 bases are TGTGCCAGCAGCGCAGTCCATTTAAACGAGCAGTACTTC. As protein: CASSAVHLNEQYF. J is TRBJ2-7 and V is TRBV12-3 or TRBV12-4, with D hard to call. The ends were cut back, 6 bases at V and 5 bases at J, with 14 bases in the middle. CDR3 size: 13 residues.